The T cell receptor (beta chain) under discussion was sequenced for a study of blood T cell repertoires in COVID-19. Study overall: COVID-19 samples from acute and convalescent phases originated in the United States, Italy and Spain. PBMCs, B-cell-depleted T cells, or T cells provided the cDNA or gDNA that made up the material.

In the original analysis: Quantification of nucleated cells was approximated via reference gene primer amplification. TCRdb keeps only in-frame clones here, not all; method: immunoSEQ multiplex PCR. V and J calls and clone size follow that table, whereas D and trimming were derived from the DNA. The sample has roughly 92,000 clones; around 80% are singletons. The CDR3 has 15 amino acids. Trimming shortened V by 1 base and J by 4 bases, and 8 bases separated the two germline ends. CDR1 is SEHNR and CDR2 is FQNEAQ in the germline V gene (reference sequence). Input material: peripheral blood. The genes are TRBV7-9 and TRBJ1-6; possible D gene TRBD1, 6 bases. This sequence was found in a woman aged 80 or older with active or convalescent COVID-19. CDR3 nucleotides: TGTGCCAGCAGCTTAGGGCAGGGGTATAATTCACCCCTCCACTTT. Its translation is CASSLGQGYNSPLHF.